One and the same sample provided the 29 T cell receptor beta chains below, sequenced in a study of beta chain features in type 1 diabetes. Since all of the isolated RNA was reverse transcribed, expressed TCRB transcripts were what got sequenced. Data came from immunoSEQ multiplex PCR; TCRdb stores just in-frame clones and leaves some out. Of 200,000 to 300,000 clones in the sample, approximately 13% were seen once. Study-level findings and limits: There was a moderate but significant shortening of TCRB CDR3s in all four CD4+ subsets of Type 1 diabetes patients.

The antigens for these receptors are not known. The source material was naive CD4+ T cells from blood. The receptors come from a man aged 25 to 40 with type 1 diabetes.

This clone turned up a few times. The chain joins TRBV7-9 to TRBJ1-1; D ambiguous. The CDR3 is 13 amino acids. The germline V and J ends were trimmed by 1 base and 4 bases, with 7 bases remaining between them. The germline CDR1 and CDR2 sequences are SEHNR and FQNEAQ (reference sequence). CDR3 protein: CASSLVAGTEAFF. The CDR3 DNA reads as TGTGCCAGCAGCTTAGTCGCAGGCACTGAAGCTTTCTTT.

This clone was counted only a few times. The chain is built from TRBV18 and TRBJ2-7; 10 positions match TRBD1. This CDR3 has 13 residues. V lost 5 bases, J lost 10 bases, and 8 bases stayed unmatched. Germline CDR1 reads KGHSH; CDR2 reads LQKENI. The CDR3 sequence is CASSSGTGEVQYF. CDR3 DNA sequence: TGTGCCAGCTCATCCGGGACAGGGGAGGTTCAGTACTTC.

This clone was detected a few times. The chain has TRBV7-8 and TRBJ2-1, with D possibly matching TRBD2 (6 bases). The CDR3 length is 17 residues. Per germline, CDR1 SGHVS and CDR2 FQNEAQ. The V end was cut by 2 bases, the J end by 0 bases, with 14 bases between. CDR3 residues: CASSLLAGRSSYNEQFF. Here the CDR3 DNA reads TGTGCCAGCAGCTTATTGGCGGGGCGGAGCTCCTACAATGAGCAGTTCTTC. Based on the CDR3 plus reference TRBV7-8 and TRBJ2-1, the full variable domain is GAGVSQSPRYKVAKRGQDVALRCDPISGHVSLFWYQQALGQGPEFLTYFQNEAQLDKSGLPSDRFFAERPEGSVSTLKIQRTQQEDSAVYLCASSLLAGRSSYNEQFFGPGTRLTVL.

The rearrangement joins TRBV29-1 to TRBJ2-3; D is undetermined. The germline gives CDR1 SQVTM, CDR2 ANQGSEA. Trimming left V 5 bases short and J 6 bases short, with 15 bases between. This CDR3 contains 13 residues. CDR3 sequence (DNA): TGCAGCGTTCTAACACAGTCCCCCGATACGCAGTATTTT. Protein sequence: CSVLTQSPDTQYF.

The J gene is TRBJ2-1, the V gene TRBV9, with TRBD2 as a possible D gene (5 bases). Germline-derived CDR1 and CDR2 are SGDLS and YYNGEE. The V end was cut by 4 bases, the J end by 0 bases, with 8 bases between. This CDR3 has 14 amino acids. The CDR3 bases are TGTGCCAGCAGCCGGACTTCCTCCTACAATGAGCAGTTCTTC. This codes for CASSRTSSYNEQFF.

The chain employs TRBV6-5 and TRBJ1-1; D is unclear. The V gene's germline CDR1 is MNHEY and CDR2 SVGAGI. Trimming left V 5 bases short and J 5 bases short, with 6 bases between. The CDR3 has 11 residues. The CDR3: CASSPGTEAFF. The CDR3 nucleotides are TGTGCCAGCAGTCCGGGGACTGAAGCTTTCTTT.

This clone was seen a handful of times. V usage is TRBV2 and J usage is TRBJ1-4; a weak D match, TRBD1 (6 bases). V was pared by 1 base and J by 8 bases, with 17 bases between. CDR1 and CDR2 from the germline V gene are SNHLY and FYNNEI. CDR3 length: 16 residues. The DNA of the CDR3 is TGTGCCAGCAGTGAAGTCGCAGCCAGGGGAAGGGAAAAACTGTTTTTT. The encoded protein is CASSEVAARGREKLFF.

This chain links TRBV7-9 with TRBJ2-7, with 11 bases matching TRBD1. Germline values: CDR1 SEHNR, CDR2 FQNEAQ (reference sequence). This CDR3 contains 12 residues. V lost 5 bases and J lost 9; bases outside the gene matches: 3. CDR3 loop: CASSTGQGAQYF. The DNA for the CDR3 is TGTGCCAGCAGCACCGGACAGGGGGCGCAGTACTTC.

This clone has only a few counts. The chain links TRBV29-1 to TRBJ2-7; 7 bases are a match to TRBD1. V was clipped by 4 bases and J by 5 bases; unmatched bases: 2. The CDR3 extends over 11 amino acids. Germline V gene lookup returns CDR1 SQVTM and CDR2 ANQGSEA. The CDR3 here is CSVVRGHEQYF. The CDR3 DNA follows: TGCAGCGTTGTAAGGGGGCACGAGCAGTACTTC.

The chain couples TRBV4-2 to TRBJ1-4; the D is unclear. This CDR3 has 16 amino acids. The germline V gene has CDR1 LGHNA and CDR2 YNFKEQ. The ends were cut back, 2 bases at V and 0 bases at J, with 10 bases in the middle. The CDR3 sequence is CASSQHYSATNEKLFF. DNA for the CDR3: TGTGCCAGCAGCCAACATTACAGTGCAACTAATGAAAAACTGTTTTTT.

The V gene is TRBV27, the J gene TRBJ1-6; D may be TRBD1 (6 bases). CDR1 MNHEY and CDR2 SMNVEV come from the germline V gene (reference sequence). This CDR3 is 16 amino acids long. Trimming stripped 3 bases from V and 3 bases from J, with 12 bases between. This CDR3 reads CASSFLNRDYNSPLHF. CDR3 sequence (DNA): TGTGCCAGCAGTTTCCTTAACAGGGACTATAATTCACCCCTCCACTTT.

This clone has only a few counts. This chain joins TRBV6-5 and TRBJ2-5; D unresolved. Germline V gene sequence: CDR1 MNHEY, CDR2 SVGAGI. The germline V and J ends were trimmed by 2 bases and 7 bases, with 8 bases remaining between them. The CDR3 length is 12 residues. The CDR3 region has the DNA TGTGCCAGCAGTTACACCTCGGGGACCCAGTACTTC. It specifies CASSYTSGTQYF.

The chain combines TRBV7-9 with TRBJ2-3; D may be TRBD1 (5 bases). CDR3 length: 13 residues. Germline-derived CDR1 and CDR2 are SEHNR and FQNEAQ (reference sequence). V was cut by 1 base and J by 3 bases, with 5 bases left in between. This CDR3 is CASSLEGTDTQYF. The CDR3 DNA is TGTGCCAGCAGCTTAGAGGGGACAGATACGCAGTATTTT.

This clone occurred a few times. The CDR3 coding sequence is TGTGCCAGCAGCCAAGTTTTTGCGGGAAACGAGCAGTACTTC. Protein sequence: CASSQVFAGNEQYF. The rearrangement joins TRBV14 to TRBJ2-7; TRBD2 is a possible D gene (6 bases). This CDR3 region has 14 residues. The V and J ends lost 1 base and 5 bases respectively, with 12 bases between them. Germline CDR1 and CDR2: SGHDN and FVKESK.

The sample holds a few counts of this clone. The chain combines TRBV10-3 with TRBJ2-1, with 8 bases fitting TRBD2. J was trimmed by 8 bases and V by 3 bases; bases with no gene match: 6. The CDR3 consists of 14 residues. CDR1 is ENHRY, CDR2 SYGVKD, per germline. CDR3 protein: CAISDQRENYEQFF. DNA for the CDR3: TGTGCCATCAGTGATCAGCGGGAGAATTATGAGCAGTTCTTC.

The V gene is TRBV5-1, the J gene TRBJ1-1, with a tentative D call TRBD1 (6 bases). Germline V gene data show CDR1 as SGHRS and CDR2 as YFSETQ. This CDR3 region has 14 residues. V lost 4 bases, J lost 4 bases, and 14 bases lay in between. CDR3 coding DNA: TGCGCCAGCAGCAGCAGGGGAAGTGGCACTGAAGCTTTCTTT. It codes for CASSSRGSGTEAFF.

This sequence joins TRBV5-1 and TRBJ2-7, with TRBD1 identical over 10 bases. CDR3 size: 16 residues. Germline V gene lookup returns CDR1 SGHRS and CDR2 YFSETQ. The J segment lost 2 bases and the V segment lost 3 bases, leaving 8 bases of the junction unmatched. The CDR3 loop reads CASSSGQGVPAYEQYF. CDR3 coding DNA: TGCGCCAGCAGCTCCGGACAGGGGGTACCAGCCTACGAGCAGTACTTC.

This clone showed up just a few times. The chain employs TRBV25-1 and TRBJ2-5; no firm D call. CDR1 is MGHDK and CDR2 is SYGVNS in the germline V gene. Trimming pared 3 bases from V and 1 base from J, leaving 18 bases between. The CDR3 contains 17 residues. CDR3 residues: CASSDATLPPRQETQYF. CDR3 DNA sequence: TGTGCCAGCAGTGATGCCACTCTACCCCCACGCCAAGAGACCCAGTACTTC. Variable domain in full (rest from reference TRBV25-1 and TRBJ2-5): EADIYQTPRYLVIGTGKKITLECSQTMGHDKMYWYQQDPGMELHLIHYSYGVNSTEKGDLSSESTVSRIRTEHFPLTLESARPSHTSQYLCASSDATLPPRQETQYFGPGTRLLVL.

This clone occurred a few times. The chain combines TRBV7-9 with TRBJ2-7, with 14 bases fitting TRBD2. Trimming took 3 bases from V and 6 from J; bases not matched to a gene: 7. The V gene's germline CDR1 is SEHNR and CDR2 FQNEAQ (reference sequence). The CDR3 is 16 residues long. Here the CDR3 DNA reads TGTGCCAGCAGCTTGGGACTAGCGGGAGCGCAGTCCGAGCAGTACTTC. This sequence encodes CASSLGLAGAQSEQYF.

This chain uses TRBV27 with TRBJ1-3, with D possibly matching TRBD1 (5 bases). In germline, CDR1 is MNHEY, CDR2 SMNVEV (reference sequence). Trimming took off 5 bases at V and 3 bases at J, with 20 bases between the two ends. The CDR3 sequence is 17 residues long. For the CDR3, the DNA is TGTGCCAGCAGTCCCGAGTTTGGCAGGGAAGATGGAAACACCATATATTTT. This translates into CASSPEFGREDGNTIYF.

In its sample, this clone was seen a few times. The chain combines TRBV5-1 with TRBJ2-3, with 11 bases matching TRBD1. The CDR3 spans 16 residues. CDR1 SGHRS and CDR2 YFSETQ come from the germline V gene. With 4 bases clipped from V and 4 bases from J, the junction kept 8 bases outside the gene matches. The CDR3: CASSPGTGGLADTQYF. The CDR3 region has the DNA TGCGCCAGCAGCCCCGGGACAGGGGGTTTGGCAGATACGCAGTATTTT.

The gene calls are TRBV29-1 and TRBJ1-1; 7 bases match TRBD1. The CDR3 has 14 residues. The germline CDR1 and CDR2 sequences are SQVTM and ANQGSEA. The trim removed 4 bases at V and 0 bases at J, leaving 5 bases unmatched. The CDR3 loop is CSVVNRGMNTEAFF. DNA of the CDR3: TGCAGCGTTGTTAACAGGGGAATGAACACTGAAGCTTTCTTT.

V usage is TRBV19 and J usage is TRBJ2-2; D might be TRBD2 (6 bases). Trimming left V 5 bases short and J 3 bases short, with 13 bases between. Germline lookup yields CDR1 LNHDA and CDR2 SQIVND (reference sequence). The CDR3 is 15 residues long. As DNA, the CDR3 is TGTGCCAGTAGTCTCGGGGGATGGTACACCGGGGAGCTGTTTTTT. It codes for CASSLGGWYTGELFF.

As DNA, the CDR3 is TGTGCCAGCAGCTCTCACAGGGGCCAAGGCACAGATACGCAGTATTTT. Protein product: CASSSHRGQGTDTQYF. The chain links TRBV7-9 to TRBJ2-3; 7 bases line up with TRBD1. V was clipped by 4 bases and J by 1 base; unmatched bases: 8. This CDR3 comprises 16 residues. Germline V gives CDR1 SEHNR, CDR2 FQNEAQ (reference sequence). Variable domain in full (rest from reference TRBV7-9 and TRBJ2-3): DTGVSQNPRHKITKRGQNVTFRCDPISEHNRLYWYRQTLGQGPEFLTYFQNEAQLEKSRLLSDRFSAERPKGSFSTLEIQRTEQGDSAMYLCASSSHRGQGTDTQYFGPGTRLTVL.

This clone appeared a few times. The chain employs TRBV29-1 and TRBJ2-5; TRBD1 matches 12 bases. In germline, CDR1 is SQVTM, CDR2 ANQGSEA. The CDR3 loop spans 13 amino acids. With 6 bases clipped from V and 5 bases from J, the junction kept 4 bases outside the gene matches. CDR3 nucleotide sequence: TGCAGCGTGGGACAGGGGGCAGGGGAGACCCAGTACTTC. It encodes CSVGQGAGETQYF.

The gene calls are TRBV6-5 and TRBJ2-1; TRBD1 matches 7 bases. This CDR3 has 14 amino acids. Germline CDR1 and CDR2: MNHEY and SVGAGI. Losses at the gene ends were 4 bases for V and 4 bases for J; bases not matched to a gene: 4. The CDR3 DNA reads TGTGCCAGCAGTTCGGGACAGCGATACAATGAGCAGTTCTTC. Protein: CASSSGQRYNEQFF.

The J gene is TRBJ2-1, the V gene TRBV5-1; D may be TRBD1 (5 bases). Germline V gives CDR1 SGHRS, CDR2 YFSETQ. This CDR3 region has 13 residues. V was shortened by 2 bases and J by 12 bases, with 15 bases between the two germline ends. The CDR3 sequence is CASSFTGSPGQFF. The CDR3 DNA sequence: TGCGCCAGCAGCTTTACAGGCTCCCCTGGGCAGTTCTTC.

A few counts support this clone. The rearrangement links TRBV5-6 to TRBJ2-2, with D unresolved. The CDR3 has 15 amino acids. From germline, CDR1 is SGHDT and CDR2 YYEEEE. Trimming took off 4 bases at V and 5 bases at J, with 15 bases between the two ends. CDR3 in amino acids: CASSPVFLTTGELFF. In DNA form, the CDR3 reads TGTGCCAGCAGCCCGGTATTCCTAACTACCGGGGAGCTGTTTTTT.

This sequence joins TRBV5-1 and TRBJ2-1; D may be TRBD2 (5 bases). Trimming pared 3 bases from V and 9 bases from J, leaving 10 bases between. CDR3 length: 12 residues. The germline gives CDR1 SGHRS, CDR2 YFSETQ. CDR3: CASSSDYGEQFF. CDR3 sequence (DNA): TGCGCCAGCAGCTCCGACTACGGTGAGCAGTTCTTC.